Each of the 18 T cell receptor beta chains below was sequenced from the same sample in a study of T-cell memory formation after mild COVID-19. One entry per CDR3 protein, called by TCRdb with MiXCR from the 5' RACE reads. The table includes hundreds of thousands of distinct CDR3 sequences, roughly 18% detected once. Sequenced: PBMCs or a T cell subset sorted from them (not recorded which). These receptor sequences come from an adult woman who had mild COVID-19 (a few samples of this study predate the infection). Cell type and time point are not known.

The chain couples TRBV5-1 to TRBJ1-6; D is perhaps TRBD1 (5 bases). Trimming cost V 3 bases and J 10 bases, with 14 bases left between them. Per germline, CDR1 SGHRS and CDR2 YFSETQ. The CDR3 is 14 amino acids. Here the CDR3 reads CASSSGQESSPLHF. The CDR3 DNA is TGCGCCAGCAGCTCTGGACAAGAGTCCTCACCCCTCCACTTT.

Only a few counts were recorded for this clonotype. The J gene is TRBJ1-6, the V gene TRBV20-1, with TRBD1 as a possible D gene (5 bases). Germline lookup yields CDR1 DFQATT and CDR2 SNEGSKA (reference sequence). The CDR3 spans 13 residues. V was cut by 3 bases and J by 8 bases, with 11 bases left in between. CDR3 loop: CSARGQGDSPLHF. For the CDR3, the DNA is TGCAGTGCTAGGGGTCAGGGTGATTCACCCCTCCACTTT.

The CDR3 reads CASTPEPPTDTQYF. CDR3 sequence (DNA): TGTGCCAGCACCCCGGAGCCCCCCACAGATACGCAGTATTTT. This chain joins TRBV9 and TRBJ2-3; D is ambiguous. The V and J ends lost 6 bases and 2 bases respectively, with 13 bases between them. The CDR3 has 14 residues. The germline V gene has CDR1 SGDLS and CDR2 YYNGEE. Full variable domain (rest looked up from reference TRBV9 and TRBJ2-3): DSGVTQTPKHLITATGQRVTLRCSPRSGDLSVYWYQQSLDQGLQFLIQYYNGEERAKGNILERFSAQQFPDLHSELNLSSLELGDSALYFCASTPEPPTDTQYFGPGTRLTVL.

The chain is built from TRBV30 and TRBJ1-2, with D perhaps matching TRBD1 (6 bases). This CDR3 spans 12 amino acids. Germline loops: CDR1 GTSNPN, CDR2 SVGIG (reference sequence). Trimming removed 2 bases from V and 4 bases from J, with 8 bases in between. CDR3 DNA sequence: TGTGCCTGGAGTCAGGGGCTCTATGGCTACACCTTC. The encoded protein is CAWSQGLYGYTF.

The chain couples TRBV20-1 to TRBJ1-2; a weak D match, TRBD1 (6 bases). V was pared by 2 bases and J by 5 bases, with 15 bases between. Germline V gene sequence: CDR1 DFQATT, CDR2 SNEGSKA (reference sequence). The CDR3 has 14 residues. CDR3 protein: CSARNGGMGYGYTF. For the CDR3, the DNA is TGCAGTGCTAGAAATGGGGGCATGGGGTATGGCTACACCTTC.

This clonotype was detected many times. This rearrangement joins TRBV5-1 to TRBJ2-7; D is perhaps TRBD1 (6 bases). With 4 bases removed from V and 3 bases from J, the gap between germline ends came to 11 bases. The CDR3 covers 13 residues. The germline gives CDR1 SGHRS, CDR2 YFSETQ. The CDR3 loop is CASSLRGNYEQYF. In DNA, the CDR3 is TGCGCCAGCAGCCTCAGGGGAAACTACGAGCAGTACTTC.

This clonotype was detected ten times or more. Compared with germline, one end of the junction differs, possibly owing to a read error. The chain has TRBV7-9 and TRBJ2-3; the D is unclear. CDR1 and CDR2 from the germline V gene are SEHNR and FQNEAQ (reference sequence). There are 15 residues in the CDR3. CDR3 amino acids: CASSLVGGSTDTQYF. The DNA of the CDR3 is TGTGCTAGCAGCTTAGTAGGTGGCAGCACAGATACGCAGTATTTT.

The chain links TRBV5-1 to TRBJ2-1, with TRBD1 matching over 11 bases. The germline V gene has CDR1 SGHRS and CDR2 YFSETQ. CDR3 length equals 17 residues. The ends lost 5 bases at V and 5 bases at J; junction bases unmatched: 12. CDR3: CASSPGVGTGGNNEQFF. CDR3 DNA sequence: TGCGCCAGCAGTCCCGGCGTCGGGACAGGGGGTAACAATGAGCAGTTCTTC.

DNA of the CDR3: TGCAGTGCTAGAGATCCTGTGGGGGGTTCGAAGGAGCAGTACTTC. It yields the protein CSARDPVGGSKEQYF. V gene TRBV20-1 combines with J gene TRBJ2-7, with D possibly TRBD2 on 6 matching bases. The CDR3 contains 15 residues. Trimming cost V 0 bases and J 7 bases, with 19 bases left between them. The germline V gene has CDR1 DFQATT and CDR2 SNEGSKA (reference sequence).

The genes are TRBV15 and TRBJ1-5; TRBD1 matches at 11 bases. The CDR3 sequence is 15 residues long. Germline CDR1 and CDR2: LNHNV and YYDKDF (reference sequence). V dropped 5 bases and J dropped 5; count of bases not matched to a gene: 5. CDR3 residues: CATSRDRGTYQPQHF. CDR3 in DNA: TGTGCCACCAGCCGGGACAGGGGGACATATCAGCCCCAGCATTTT.

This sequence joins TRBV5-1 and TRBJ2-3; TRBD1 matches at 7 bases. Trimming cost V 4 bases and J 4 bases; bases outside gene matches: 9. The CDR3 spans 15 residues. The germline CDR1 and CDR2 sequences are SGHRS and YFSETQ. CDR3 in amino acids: CASSPDRAPPDTQYF. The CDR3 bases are TGCGCCAGCAGCCCCGACAGGGCCCCCCCAGATACGCAGTATTTT.

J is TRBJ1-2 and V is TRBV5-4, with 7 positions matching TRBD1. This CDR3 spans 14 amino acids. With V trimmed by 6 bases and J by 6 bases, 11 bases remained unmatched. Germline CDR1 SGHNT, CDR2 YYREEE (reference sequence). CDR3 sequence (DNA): TGTGCCAGCATTCTCAAAGGCAGGGGGAATGGCTACACCTTC. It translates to CASILKGRGNGYTF.

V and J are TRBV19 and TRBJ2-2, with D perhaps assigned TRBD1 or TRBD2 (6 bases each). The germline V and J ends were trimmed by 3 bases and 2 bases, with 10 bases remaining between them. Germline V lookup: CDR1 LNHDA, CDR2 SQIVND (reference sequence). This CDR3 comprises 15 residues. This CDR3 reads CASSIEGGNTGELFF. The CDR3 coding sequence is TGTGCCAGTAGTATCGAGGGGGGAAACACCGGGGAGCTGTTTTTT.

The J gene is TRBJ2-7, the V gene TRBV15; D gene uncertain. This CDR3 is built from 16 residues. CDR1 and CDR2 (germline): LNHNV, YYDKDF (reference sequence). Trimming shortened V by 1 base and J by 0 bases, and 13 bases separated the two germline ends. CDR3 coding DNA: TGTGCCACCAGCAGAGGAAGTAGCCTGCTCTCCTACGAGCAGTACTTC. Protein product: CATSRGSSLLSYEQYF.

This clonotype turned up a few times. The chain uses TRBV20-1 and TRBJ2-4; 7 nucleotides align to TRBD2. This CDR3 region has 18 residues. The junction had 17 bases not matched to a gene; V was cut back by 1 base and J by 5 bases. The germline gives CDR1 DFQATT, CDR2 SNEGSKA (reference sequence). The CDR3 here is CSARGLGGHLREQNIQYF. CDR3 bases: TGCAGTGCTAGAGGCTTGGGTGGACACTTGCGGGAGCAAAACATTCAGTACTTC.

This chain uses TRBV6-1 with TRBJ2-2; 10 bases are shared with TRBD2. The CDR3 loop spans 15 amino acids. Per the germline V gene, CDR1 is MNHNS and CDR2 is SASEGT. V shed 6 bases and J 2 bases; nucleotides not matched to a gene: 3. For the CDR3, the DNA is TGTGCCAGCAGCGGACTAGCGGACAACACCGGGGAGCTGTTTTTT. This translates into CASSGLADNTGELFF.

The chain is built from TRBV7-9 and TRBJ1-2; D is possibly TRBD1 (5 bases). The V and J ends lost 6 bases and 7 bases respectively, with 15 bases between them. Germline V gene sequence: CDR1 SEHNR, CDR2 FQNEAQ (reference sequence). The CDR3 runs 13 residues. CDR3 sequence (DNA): TGTGCCAGCAGGAAGGGACGGTCTGGTGGCTACACCTTC. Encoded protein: CASRKGRSGGYTF.

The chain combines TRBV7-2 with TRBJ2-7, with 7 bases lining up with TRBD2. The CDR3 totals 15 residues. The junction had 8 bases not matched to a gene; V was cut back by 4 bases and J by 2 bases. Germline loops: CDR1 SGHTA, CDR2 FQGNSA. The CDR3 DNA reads TGTGCCAGCAGCTCCCCCCGCGGGAGCGCCTACGAGCAGTACTTC. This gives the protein CASSSPRGSAYEQYF.